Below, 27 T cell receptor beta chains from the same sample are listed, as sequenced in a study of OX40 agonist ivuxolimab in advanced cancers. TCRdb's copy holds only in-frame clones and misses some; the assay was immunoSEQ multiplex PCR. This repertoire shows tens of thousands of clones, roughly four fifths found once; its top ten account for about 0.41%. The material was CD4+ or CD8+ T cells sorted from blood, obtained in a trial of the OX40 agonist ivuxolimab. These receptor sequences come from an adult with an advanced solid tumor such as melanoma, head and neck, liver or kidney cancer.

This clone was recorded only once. The CDR3 DNA reads TGTGCCAGCTCACCAGGTCGGCAGGGTCCTTTCTATGGCTACACCTTC. Protein: CASSPGRQGPFYGYTF. V gene TRBV18 combines with J gene TRBJ1-2; tentatively, D is TRBD1 (5 bases). CDR3 length: 16 amino acids. V lost 2 bases, J lost 4 bases, and 17 bases lay in between. Germline V lookup: CDR1 KGHSH, CDR2 LQKENI.

CDR3 residues: CASTRESMNTEAFF. In DNA form, the CDR3 reads TGTGCCAGCACCCGCGAGTCGATGAACACTGAAGCTTTCTTT. The chain is built from TRBV7-9 and TRBJ1-1; D unresolved. The CDR3 has 14 residues. In germline, CDR1 is SEHNR, CDR2 FQNEAQ (reference sequence). Deletions cut 7 bases from V and 0 bases from J, with 12 bases between.

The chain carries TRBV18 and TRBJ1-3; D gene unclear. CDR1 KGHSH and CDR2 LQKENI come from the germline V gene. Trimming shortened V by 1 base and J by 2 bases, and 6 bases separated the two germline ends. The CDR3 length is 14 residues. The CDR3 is CASSPLQTGNTIYF. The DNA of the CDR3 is TGTGCCAGCTCACCACTGCAGACTGGAAACACCATATATTTT.

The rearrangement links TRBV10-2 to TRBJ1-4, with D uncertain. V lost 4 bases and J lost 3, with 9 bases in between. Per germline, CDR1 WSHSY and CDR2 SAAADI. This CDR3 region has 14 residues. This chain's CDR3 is CASSVSGANEKLFF. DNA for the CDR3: TGCGCCAGCAGTGTTAGCGGAGCTAATGAAAAACTGTTTTTT.

CDR3 sequence: CASSFEQRGTPYEQYF. The CDR3 DNA sequence: TGCGCCAGCAGCTTTGAACAGCGGGGGACCCCCTACGAGCAGTACTTC. The gene calls are TRBV5-1 and TRBJ2-5, with TRBD2 matching 8 bases. The last part of the DNA fits TRBJ2-7 better; the J call may be wrong. Germline CDR1 and CDR2: SGHRS and YFSETQ. The CDR3 is 16 residues long.

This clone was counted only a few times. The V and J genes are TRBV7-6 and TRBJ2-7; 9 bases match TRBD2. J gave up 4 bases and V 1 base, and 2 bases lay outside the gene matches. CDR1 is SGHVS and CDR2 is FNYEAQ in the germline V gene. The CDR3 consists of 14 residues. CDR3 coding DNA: TGTGCCAGCAGCTTAGGGCTAGCGGGATACGAGCAGTACTTC. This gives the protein CASSLGLAGYEQYF. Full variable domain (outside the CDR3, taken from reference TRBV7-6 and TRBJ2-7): GAGVSQSPRYKVTKRGQDVALRCDPISGHVSLYWYRQALGQGPEFLTYFNYEAQQDKSGLPNDRFSAERPEGSISTLTIQRTEQRDSAMYRCASSLGLAGYEQYFGPGTRLTVT.

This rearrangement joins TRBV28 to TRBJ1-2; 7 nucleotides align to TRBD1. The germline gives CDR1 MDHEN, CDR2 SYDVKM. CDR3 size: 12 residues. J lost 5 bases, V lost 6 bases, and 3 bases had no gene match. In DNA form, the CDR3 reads TGTGCCAGCAGCCCGGACAGGTATGGCTACACCTTC. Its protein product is CASSPDRYGYTF.

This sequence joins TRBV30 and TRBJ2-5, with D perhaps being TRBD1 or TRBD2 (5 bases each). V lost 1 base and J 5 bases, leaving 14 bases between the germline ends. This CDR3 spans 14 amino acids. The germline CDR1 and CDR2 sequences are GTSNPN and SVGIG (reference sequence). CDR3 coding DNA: TGTGCCTGGAGTGGTGACCTCTGGGGGGAGACCCAGTACTTC. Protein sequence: CAWSGDLWGETQYF. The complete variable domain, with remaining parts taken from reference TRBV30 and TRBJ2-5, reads SQTIHQWPATLVQPVGSPLSLECTVEGTSNPNLYWYRQAAGRGLQLLFYSVGIGQISSEVPQNLSASRPQDRQFILSSKKLLLSDSGFYLCAWSGDLWGETQYFGPGTRLLVL.

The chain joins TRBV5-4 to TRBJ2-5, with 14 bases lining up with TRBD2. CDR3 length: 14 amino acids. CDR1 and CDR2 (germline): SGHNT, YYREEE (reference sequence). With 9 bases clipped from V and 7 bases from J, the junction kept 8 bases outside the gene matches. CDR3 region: CATQGLAGEGTQYF. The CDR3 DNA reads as TGTGCCACCCAGGGACTAGCGGGAGAGGGGACCCAGTACTTC. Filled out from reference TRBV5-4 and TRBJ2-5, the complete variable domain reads ETGVTQSPTHLIKTRGQQVTLRCSSQSGHNTVSWYQQALGQGPQFIFQYYREEENGRGNFPPRFSGLQFPNYSSELNVNALELDDSALYLCATQGLAGEGTQYFGPGTRLLVL.

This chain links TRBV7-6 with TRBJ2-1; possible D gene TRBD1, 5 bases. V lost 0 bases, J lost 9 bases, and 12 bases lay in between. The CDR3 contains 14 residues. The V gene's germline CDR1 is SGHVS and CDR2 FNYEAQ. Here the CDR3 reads CASSLAQGRGEQFF. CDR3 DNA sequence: TGTGCCAGCAGCTTAGCCCAGGGAAGGGGTGAGCAGTTCTTC.

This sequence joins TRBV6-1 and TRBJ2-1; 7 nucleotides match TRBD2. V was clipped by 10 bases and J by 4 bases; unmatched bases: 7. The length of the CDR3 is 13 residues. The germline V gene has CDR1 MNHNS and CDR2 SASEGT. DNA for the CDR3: TGTGCCACCAGATGGGGGGGTTACAATGAGCAGTTCTTC. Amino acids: CATRWGGYNEQFF.

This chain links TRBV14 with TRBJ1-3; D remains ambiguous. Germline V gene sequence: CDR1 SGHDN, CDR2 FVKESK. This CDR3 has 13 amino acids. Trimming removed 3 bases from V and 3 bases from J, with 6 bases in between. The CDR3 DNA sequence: TGTGCCAGCAGCCACACGGTTGGAAACACCATATATTTT. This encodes CASSHTVGNTIYF.

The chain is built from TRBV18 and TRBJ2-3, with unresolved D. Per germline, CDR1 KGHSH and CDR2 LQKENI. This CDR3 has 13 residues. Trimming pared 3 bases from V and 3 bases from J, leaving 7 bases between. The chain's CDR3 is CASSPGFTDTQYF. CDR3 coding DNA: TGTGCCAGCTCACCGGGGTTTACAGATACGCAGTATTTT.

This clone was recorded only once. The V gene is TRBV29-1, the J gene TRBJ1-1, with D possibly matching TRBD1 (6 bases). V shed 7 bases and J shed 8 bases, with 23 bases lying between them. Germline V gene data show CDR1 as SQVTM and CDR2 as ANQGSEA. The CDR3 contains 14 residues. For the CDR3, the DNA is TGCAGCGCCTTATCAGGGCAGGGGCACTCGGAAGCTTTCTTT. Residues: CSALSGQGHSEAFF.

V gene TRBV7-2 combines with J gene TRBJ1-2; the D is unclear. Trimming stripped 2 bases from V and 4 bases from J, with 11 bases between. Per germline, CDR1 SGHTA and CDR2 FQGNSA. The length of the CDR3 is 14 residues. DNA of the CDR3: TGTGCCAGCAGCTTATACACAGAGACCTATGGCTACACCTTC. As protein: CASSLYTETYGYTF.

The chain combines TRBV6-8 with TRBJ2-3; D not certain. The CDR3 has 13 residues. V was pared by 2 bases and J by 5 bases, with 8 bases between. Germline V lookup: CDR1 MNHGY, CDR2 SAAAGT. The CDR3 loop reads CASSYPRGDTQYF. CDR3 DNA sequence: TGTGCCAGCAGTTACCCTCGCGGAGATACGCAGTATTTT.

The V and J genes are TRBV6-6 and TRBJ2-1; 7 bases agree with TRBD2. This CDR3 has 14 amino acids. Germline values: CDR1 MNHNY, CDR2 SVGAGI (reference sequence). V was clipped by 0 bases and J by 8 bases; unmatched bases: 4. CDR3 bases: TGTGCCAGCAGTTACTCTCAGGGAGGGGATGAGCAGTTCTTC. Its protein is CASSYSQGGDEQFF.

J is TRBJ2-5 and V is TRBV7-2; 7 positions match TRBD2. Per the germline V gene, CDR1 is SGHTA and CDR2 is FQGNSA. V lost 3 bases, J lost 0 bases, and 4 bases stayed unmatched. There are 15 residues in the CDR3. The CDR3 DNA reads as TGTGCCAGCAGCTTCGTTACTAGCGACCAAGAGACCCAGTACTTC. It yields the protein CASSFVTSDQETQYF.

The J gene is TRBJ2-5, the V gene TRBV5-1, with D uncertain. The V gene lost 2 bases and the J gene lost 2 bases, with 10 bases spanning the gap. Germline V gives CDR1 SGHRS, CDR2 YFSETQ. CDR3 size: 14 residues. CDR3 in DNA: TGCGCCAGCAGCTTTTCGGCTACACAAGAGACCCAGTACTTC. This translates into CASSFSATQETQYF.

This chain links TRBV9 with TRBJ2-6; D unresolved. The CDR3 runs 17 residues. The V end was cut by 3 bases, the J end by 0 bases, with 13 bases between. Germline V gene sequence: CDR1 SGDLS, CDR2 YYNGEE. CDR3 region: CASSATTGRSGANVLTF. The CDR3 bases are TGTGCCAGCAGCGCTACGACGGGCCGCTCTGGGGCCAACGTCCTGACTTTC.

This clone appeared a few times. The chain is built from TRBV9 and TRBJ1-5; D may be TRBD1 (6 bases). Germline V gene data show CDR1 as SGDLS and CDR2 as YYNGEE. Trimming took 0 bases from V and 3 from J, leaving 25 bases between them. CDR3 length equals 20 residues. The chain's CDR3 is CASSVATRTQTGPHNQPQHF. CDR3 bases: TGTGCCAGCAGCGTAGCAACACGGACCCAGACAGGCCCTCACAATCAGCCCCAGCATTTT.

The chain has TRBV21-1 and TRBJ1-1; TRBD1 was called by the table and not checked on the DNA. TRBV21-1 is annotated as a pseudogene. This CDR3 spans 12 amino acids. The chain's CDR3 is CASSKTGTEAFF. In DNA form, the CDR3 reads TGTGCCAGCAGCAAAACAGGCACTGAAGCTTTCTTT.

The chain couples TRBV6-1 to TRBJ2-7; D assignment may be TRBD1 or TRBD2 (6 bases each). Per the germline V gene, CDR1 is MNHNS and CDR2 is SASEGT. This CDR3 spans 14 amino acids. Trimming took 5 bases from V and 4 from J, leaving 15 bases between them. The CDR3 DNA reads TGTGCCAGCAGTACCGACCGGGGGCTTTACGAGCAGTACTTC. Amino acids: CASSTDRGLYEQYF.

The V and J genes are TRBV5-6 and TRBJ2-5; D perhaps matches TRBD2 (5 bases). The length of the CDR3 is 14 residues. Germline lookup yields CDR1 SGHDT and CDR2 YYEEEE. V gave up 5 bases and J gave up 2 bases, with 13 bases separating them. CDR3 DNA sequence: TGTGCCAGCAGGGTCATCCGGGGTCAAGAGACCCAGTACTTC. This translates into CASRVIRGQETQYF. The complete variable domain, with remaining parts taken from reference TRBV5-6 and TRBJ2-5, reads DAGVTQSPTHLIKTRGQQVTLRCSPKSGHDTVSWYQQALGQGPQFIFQYYEEEERQRGNFPDRFSGHQFPNYSSELNVNALLLGDSALYLCASRVIRGQETQYFGPGTRLLVL.

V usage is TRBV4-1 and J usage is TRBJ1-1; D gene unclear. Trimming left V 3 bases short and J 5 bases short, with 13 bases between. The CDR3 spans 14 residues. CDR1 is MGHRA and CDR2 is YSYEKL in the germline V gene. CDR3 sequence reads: CASSQNVVKTEAFF. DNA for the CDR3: TGCGCCAGCAGCCAGAACGTAGTTAAAACTGAAGCTTTCTTT.

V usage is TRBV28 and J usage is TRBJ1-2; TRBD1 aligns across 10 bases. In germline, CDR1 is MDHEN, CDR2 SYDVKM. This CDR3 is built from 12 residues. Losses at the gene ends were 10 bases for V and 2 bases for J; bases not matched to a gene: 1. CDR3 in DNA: TGTGCCATGGGACAGGGGAACTATGGCTACACCTTC. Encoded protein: CAMGQGNYGYTF.

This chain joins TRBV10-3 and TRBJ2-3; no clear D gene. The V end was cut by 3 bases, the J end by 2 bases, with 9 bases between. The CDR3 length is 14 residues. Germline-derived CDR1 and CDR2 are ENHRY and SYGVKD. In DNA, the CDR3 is TGTGCCATCAGTGAACAGAAGAACACAGATACGCAGTATTTT. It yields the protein CAISEQKNTDTQYF.